This is a list of T cell receptor beta chains from one sample in a study of T cell responses to AZD1222 COVID-19 vaccine. The assay was immunoSEQ multiplex PCR, and TCRdb's table has in-frame clones only and misses some. The sample has tens of thousands of clones; about 87% are singletons. The source was peripheral blood, collected 28 days after the second dose of the MenACWY control vaccine. These TCRs come from an adult who received the MenACWY meningococcal vaccine as a control. CDR3s include the opening cysteine and the closing phenylalanine or tryptophan. Fields, in order: D gene, J gene, V gene, clone size, CDR3 DNA, CDR3 protein. A D gene is named only where the DNA matches it firmly. Clone size is not always given. Where it is, it says once, few, many or a class for expanded clones.

TRBD1	TRBJ2-7	TRBV18	.	TGTGCCAGCTCAGGCGGTATCGGGACAGAGCACTCCTACGAGCAGTACTTC	CASSGGIGTEHSYEQYF
.	TRBJ2-3	TRBV3-1/TRBV3-2	.	TGTGCCAGCAGCCAGACCAGGGGATTGGATACGCAGTATTTT	CASSQTRGLDTQYF
.	TRBJ1-4	TRBV2	.	TGTGCCAGCAGTGAAGGGACGGAAAAACTGTTTTTT	CASSEGTEKLFF
.	TRBJ1-5	TRBV24-1	.	TGTGCCACCAGTGATTCCCAATATAGCAATCAGCCCCAGCATTTT	CATSDSQYSNQPQHF
.	TRBJ1-5	TRBV28	.	TGTGCCAGCAGTTTGGTCGGTTATGACAATCAGCCCCAGCATTTT	CASSLVGYDNQPQHF
.	TRBJ2-5	TRBV14	once	TGTGCCAGCAGCCAATTAGCCGTGGCGGGGAGAGAGACCCAGTACTTC	CASSQLAVAGRETQYF
TRBD1	TRBJ2-7	TRBV12-3/TRBV12-4	.	TGTGCCAGCACCTCCAGGGGGACCTACGAGCAGTACTTC	CASTSRGTYEQYF
.	TRBJ1-3	TRBV2	.	TGTGCCAGCAGGGGGACCTACGGAAACACCATATATTTT	CASRGTYGNTIYF
.	TRBJ1-5	TRBV18	once	TGTGCCAGCTCTCTTGACCCTTTCAATCAGCCCCAGCATTTT	CASSLDPFNQPQHF
.	TRBJ2-2	TRBV11-1	.	TGTGCCAGCAGCGTCCAGCAGGGGTTGGGGGAGCTGTTTTTT	CASSVQQGLGELFF
TRBD1	TRBJ1-1	TRBV3-1/TRBV3-2	.	TGTGCCAGCACCCGACAGGGCTTGAACACTGAAGCTTTCTTT	CASTRQGLNTEAFF
.	TRBJ1-5	TRBV27	.	TGTGCCAGCAGTGTTTTAGTTTGTCAGCCCCAGCATTTT	CASSVLVCQPQHF
.	TRBJ1-1	TRBV10-3	.	TGTGCCATCAGTCTAGGCGGGTGGGACACTGAAGCTTTCTTT	CAISLGGWDTEAFF
.	TRBJ2-7	TRBV7-2	.	TGTGCCAGCAGCATCGAGGGAGGGGGGGAGACGTACGAGCAGTACTTC	CASSIEGGGETYEQYF
.	TRBJ2-7	TRBV12-5	.	TGTGCTAGTGGTTTGGTACGGGTTGACAGCTCCTACGAGCAGTACTTC	CASGLVRVDSSYEQYF
.	TRBJ2-1	TRBV6-5	.	TGTGCCAGCAGACCAACACGGGACAATGAGCAGTTCTTC	CASRPTRDNEQFF
.	TRBJ1-1	TRBV11-2	once	TGTGCCAGCAGCTTAGTCGGTGGCGGGTTGACTGAAGCTTTCTTT	CASSLVGGGLTEAFF
TRBD1	TRBJ1-5	TRBV4-1	few	TGCGCCAGCAGCCAAGATCTGGCTGGGACAGCCAGGCAGCCCCAGCATTTT	CASSQDLAGTARQPQHF
TRBD2	TRBJ2-5	TRBV11-2	.	TGTGCCAGCAGCCTAGAGACTAGCGGGGGTCAGTACTTC	CASSLETSGGQYF
TRBD2	TRBJ2-2	TRBV7-2	once	TGTGCCAGCAGCTTATGGGAGGGGTGGTCCGGGGAGCTGTTTTTT	CASSLWEGWSGELFF
.	TRBJ1-6	TRBV19	few	TGTGCCAGTAAAGTCCCCGGGGCCAATTCACCCCTCCACTTT	CASKVPGANSPLHF
.	TRBJ2-1	TRBV19	few	TGTGCCAGTAGTACCGATCAAGCGGGCCAGCTATACAATGAGCAGTTCTTC	CASSTDQAGQLYNEQFF
.	TRBJ1-5	TRBV7-9	.	TGTGCCAGCAGCTTAGTTGGAGGAGACAATCAGCCCCAGCATTTT	CASSLVGGDNQPQHF
TRBD2	TRBJ2-7	TRBV7-6	.	TGTGCCAGCAGCCCCCGGTGGGTAGCGGGGGCGGGGGAGCAGTACTTC	CASSPRWVAGAGEQYF
TRBD1	TRBJ2-3	TRBV28	.	TGTGCCAGCAGGCCCGGACAGGGGGAAACAGATACGCAGTATTTT	CASRPGQGETDTQYF
.	TRBJ1-5	TRBV28	.	TGTGCCAGCAGTTTAACTACAGGAGAGCAGCCCCAGCATTTT	CASSLTTGEQPQHF
.	TRBJ1-4	TRBV28	once	TGTGCCAGCAGTTTACTCCAGACTACAACTAATGAAAAACTGTTTTTT	CASSLLQTTTNEKLFF
TRBD2	TRBJ2-3	TRBV18	.	TGTGCCAGCTCATCACTAGCGGGGGGCCGCACAGATACGCAGTATTTT	CASSSLAGGRTDTQYF
.	TRBJ1-1	TRBV5-1	.	TGCGCCAGCAGCTTGGCAGGGGACATGAACACTGAAGCTTTCTTT	CASSLAGDMNTEAFF
.	TRBJ1-3	TRBV4-3	once	TGCGCCAGCCTGGATTCGAAACCACAACTCCCTAGCTCTGGAAACACCATATATTTT	CASLDSKPQLPSSGNTIYF
.	TRBJ1-2	TRBV28	.	TGTGCCAGCAGTCTCACGGACGGGGAGGGCTACACCTTC	CASSLTDGEGYTF
.	TRBJ2-7	TRBV20-1	once	TGCAGTGCTAGAGCGGAGCGGGAGCAGTACTTC	CSARAEREQYF
.	TRBJ1-6	TRBV25-1	.	TGTGCCAGCAGTGAGAGGGGGGTGGATAATTCACCCCTCCACTTT	CASSERGVDNSPLHF
TRBD1	TRBJ2-3	TRBV5-1	.	TGCGCCAGCAGCTTGGAGGACAGGCGCACAGATACGCAGTATTTT	CASSLEDRRTDTQYF
.	TRBJ1-4	TRBV2	.	TGTGCCAGCAGTGTATTCAGGGGACCTAATGAAAAACTGTTTTTT	CASSVFRGPNEKLFF
TRBD1	TRBJ1-5	TRBV28	once	TGTGCCAGCAGAACAGGGGACCAGCCCCAGCATTTT	CASRTGDQPQHF
.	TRBJ2-3	TRBV5-5	.	TGTGCCAGCAGCTTGGGGGAAAGCACAGATACGCAGTATTTT	CASSLGESTDTQYF
.	TRBJ1-2	TRBV4-2	.	TGTGCCAGCAGCCAAGTGGACAACTATGGCTACACCTTC	CASSQVDNYGYTF
TRBD1	TRBJ2-7	TRBV19	.	TGTGCCAGTAGTAGAATGTCGGCAGGGGGCTTGAACGAGCAGTACTTC	CASSRMSAGGLNEQYF
.	TRBJ2-2	TRBV11-3	.	TGTGCCAGCAGCGCGGGACCGAACACCGGGGAGCTGTTTTTT	CASSAGPNTGELFF
.	TRBJ2-3	TRBV7-2	.	TGTGCCAGCAGCTCCCGGGGTGGGACCCCCCCAGATACGCAGTATTTT	CASSSRGGTPPDTQYF
.	TRBJ1-1	TRBV20-1	.	TGCAGTGCTAGTGCCCCCACAGGGACAGAAGCTTTCTTT	CSASAPTGTEAFF
.	TRBJ1-5	TRBV5-5	.	TGTGCCAGCAGACAGGAACTCCGTGGTAATCAGCCCCAGCATTTT	CASRQELRGNQPQHF
.	TRBJ2-5	TRBV2	.	TGTGCCAGCACAAGGACGGAGAAAGAGACCCAGTACTTC	CASTRTEKETQYF
.	TRBJ2-5	TRBV15	.	TGTGCCACCAGCCGTAGGGGTGGCTGGGGCCAAGAGACCCAGTACTTC	CATSRRGGWGQETQYF
.	TRBJ1-5	TRBV6-5	once	TGTGCCAGCAGCCGCTTGGGGGGGAATCAGCCCCAGCATTTT	CASSRLGGNQPQHF
.	TRBJ2-7	TRBV7-2	.	TGTGCCAGCAGCTTAGAAAAGGGATCCTCCTATGAGCAGTACTTC	CASSLEKGSSYEQYF